Sequencing of this T cell receptor beta chain was carried out in a study of vaccination and CD4 T cells after COVID-19. Trimming took 11 bases from V and 6 from J; bases not matched to a gene: 13. Germline V lookup: CDR1 MNHNS, CDR2 SASEGT. The CDR3 has 14 amino acids. Treatment meaning: roughly ten-day PBMC culture with coronavirus spike peptide pools or control peptides (ViraFEST assay). Oncomine TCR Beta short-read sequencing was applied to DNA from cultured CD4+ T cells. TCRdb independently ran MiXCR on the PCR reads; one entry per CDR3 protein. Here the sample spans some 16,000 distinct CDR3 sequences, roughly half being singletons. Only a few counts were recorded for this clonotype. Its target is not known.

The TCR comes from a human donor who had recovered from COVID-19. The chain is built from TRBV6-1 and TRBJ2-7, with 10 bases identical to TRBD1. Sequencing was done on a sample of CD4+ T cells from blood, cultured in vitro. The DNA of the CDR3 is TGTGCCCTCGGCTCGGGGGGACAGGGGCGCGAGCAGTACTTC. Translating gives CALGSGGQGREQYF.